This passage covers 31 T cell receptor beta chains from one sample sequenced in a study of blood T cells in healthy people across ages. The second PCR ran roughly 6 to 12 cycles with a sample-barcoded 5' primer and J-beta primers. One entry per CDR3 protein results from TCRdb running MiXCR on the 5' RACE reads. The sample lists hundreds of thousands of distinct CDR3 sequences, roughly 25% occurring once. This same sample was also taken into another study, of T cells of mothers and their children.

Sequencing input: blood. The origin of the receptors is a boy between 5 and 17 years old in good health.

The chain couples TRBV9 to TRBJ2-2; the D is unclear. This CDR3 spans 13 amino acids. The ends were cut back, 9 bases at V and 6 bases at J, with 15 bases in the middle. The germline V gene encodes CDR1 SGDLS and CDR2 YYNGEE. CDR3 residues: CAKNQRSPGELFF. The CDR3 coding sequence is TGTGCCAAAAATCAAAGGAGCCCCGGGGAGCTGTTTTTT.

This clonotype was counted only a few times. The chain recombines TRBV3-1 with TRBJ2-5; D gene unclear. The better agreement between TRBJ2-7 and the DNA end casts doubt on the J call. CDR3 length equals 14 residues. Germline assignment: CDR1 LGHDT and CDR2 YNNKEL (reference sequence). The CDR3 protein is CASSLGVVGYEQYF. In DNA, the CDR3 is TGTGCCAGCAGCCTTGGGGTTGTCGGCTACGAGCAGTACTTC.

This clonotype has more than one count but fewer than ten. This chain's CDR3 is CSVGTGMFHEQYF. CDR3 bases: TGCAGCGTGGGGACAGGGATGTTCCACGAGCAGTACTTC. V and J are TRBV29-1 and TRBJ2-7; TRBD1 aligns across 9 bases. Unmatched junction bases numbered 8, after V lost 6 bases and J lost 5 bases. Germline lookup yields CDR1 SQVTM and CDR2 ANQGSEA. The CDR3 is 13 amino acids.

The V and J genes are TRBV20-1 and TRBJ2-3; D call uncertain. V lost 4 bases and J lost 1, with 6 bases in between. The CDR3 has 12 amino acids. Germline CDR1 is DFQATT and CDR2 is SNEGSKA (reference sequence). CDR3 residues: CSAISGTDTQYF. DNA of the CDR3: TGCAGTGCTATTAGTGGCACAGATACGCAGTATTTT.

This clonotype was seen only a few times. The V and J genes are TRBV7-2 and TRBJ2-1, with TRBD2 matching 7 bases. This CDR3 has 16 amino acids. Germline CDR1 is SGHTA and CDR2 is FQGNSA. The V gene end was trimmed by 6 bases and the J gene end by 0 bases; junction bases not matched to a gene: 8. CDR3 in amino acids: CASSITSAFSYNEQFF. The CDR3 DNA follows: TGTGCCAGCAGTATAACTAGCGCATTCTCCTACAATGAGCAGTTCTTC.

The sample holds a few counts of this clonotype. The chain carries TRBV4-2 and TRBJ2-5; either TRBD1 or TRBD2 may supply D (5 bases each). The CDR3 extends over 15 amino acids. The germline V gene has CDR1 LGHNA and CDR2 YNFKEQ. Trimming took off 1 base at V and 1 base at J, with 10 bases between the two ends. The CDR3 reads CASSQARGSQETQYF. CDR3 bases: TGTGCCAGCAGCCAAGCCCGGGGCAGCCAAGAGACCCAGTACTTC.

This clonotype was recorded only once. The chain couples TRBV20-1 to TRBJ2-7; 10 nucleotides agree with TRBD1. V lost 3 bases and J lost 3; bases outside the gene matches: 8. Per the germline V gene, CDR1 is DFQATT and CDR2 is SNEGSKA (reference sequence). This CDR3 has 15 amino acids. The CDR3 nucleotides are TGCAGTGCTAGCGCCGGGACAGGGGCTAACTACGAGCAGTACTTC. This gives the protein CSASAGTGANYEQYF.

This clonotype was observed a few times. The chain recombines TRBV20-1 with TRBJ1-6, with a tentative D call TRBD1 (5 bases). The V end was cut by 3 bases, the J end by 6 bases, with 15 bases between. The length of the CDR3 is 15 residues. Germline values: CDR1 DFQATT, CDR2 SNEGSKA (reference sequence). CDR3 DNA sequence: TGCAGTGCTAGGGCCAGGGAGGTCGCTAATTCACCCCTCCACTTT. Amino acids: CSARAREVANSPLHF.

This clonotype appeared a few times. V gene TRBV20-1 combines with J gene TRBJ2-5; 9 bases align to TRBD1. J was trimmed by 5 bases and V by 6 bases; bases with no gene match: 7. This CDR3 region has 13 residues. Germline V lookup: CDR1 DFQATT, CDR2 SNEGSKA (reference sequence). In nucleotides, the CDR3 is TGCAGTGCGGGGCGGACAGGGGTGGAGACCCAGTACTTC. It translates to CSAGRTGVETQYF.

This clonotype was detected only a few times. The rearrangement uses TRBV11-2 and TRBJ2-7; TRBD2 agrees at 8 bases. This CDR3 spans 16 amino acids. With 0 bases clipped from V and 2 bases from J, the junction kept 6 bases outside the gene matches. The V gene's germline CDR1 is SGHAT and CDR2 FQNNGV. CDR3 in amino acids: CASSLDYKRETYEQYF. The CDR3 DNA reads as TGTGCCAGCAGCTTAGATTACAAGCGGGAGACCTACGAGCAGTACTTC.

This clonotype has more than one count but fewer than ten. The chain employs TRBV7-8 and TRBJ2-1; the match to TRBD2 covers 8 bases. The CDR3 consists of 19 residues. Unmatched junction bases numbered 14, after V lost 4 bases and J lost 0 bases. Per germline, CDR1 SGHVS and CDR2 FQNEAQ. The CDR3, as DNA: TGTGCCAGCAGCTCAGGACGGGCAGTAGCGGGGAGCTCCTACAATGAGCAGTTCTTC. Translated: CASSSGRAVAGSSYNEQFF.

This clonotype was recorded a few times. The rearrangement uses TRBV12-3 or TRBV12-4 and TRBJ2-1, with D possibly matching TRBD2 (6 bases). The CDR3 consists of 16 residues. Trimming cost V 4 bases and J 7 bases, with 20 bases left between them. The CDR3 coding sequence is TGTGCCAGCAGTTCCGGAGCGGTGGCCGGGAGTAATGAGCAGTTCTTC. Residues: CASSSGAVAGSNEQFF.

The genes are TRBV10-3 and TRBJ1-4; no firm D call. Between the trimmed V and J ends, which lost 4 bases and 3 bases, there was a span of 12 bases. The CDR3 is 15 amino acids. Germline-derived CDR1 and CDR2 are ENHRY and SYGVKD. Here the CDR3 reads CAISGALGANEKLFF. CDR3 nucleotide sequence: TGTGCCATCAGTGGGGCCCTTGGTGCTAATGAAAAACTGTTTTTT.

The genes are TRBV7-9 and TRBJ1-4, with D unclear. Germline CDR1 reads SEHNR; CDR2 reads FQNEAQ (reference sequence). The length of the CDR3 is 15 residues. The V end lost 5 bases, the J end lost 5 bases, and 15 bases lay between the germline ends. This chain's CDR3 is CASSRPSGINEKLFF. The CDR3 nucleotides read TGTGCCAGCAGCCGCCCCTCAGGTATCAATGAAAAACTGTTTTTT.

This clonotype was recorded a few times. DNA of the CDR3: TGTGCCAGCAGTTCGGGGCCCTATGGCTACACCTTC. It codes for CASSSGPYGYTF. The chain employs TRBV12-3 or TRBV12-4 and TRBJ1-2; D might be TRBD1 (5 bases). The V gene lost 4 bases and the J gene lost 4 bases, with 7 bases spanning the gap. This CDR3 contains 12 residues.

This clonotype was recorded a few times. This chain links TRBV20-1 with TRBJ1-2; D unclear. CDR3 length equals 9 residues. Deletions cut 5 bases from V and 6 bases from J, with 4 bases between. Looked up from germline, CDR1 is DFQATT and CDR2 is SNEGSKA (reference sequence). DNA of the CDR3: TGCAGTGCTGGCGATGGCTACACCTTC. The encoded protein is CSAGDGYTF.

This clonotype was seen more than once but under ten times. This chain links TRBV20-1 with TRBJ1-1; 12 nucleotides agree with TRBD1. The J segment lost 9 bases and the V segment lost 0 bases, leaving 5 bases of the junction unmatched. Germline V gives CDR1 DFQATT, CDR2 SNEGSKA (reference sequence). The CDR3 totals 14 residues. The chain's CDR3 is CSARDPGTGGKAFF. The CDR3 nucleotides read TGCAGTGCTAGAGACCCCGGGACAGGGGGCAAAGCTTTCTTT.

CDR3 bases: TGTGCCAGCAGCCATCGACTAGCGGGAGCCGATACGCAGTATTTT. It yields the protein CASSHRLAGADTQYF. The genes are TRBV5-6 and TRBJ2-3; TRBD2 aligns across 12 bases. The CDR3 extends over 15 amino acids. Trimming removed 4 bases from V and 6 bases from J; junction bases left unmatched: 6. Germline CDR1 SGHDT, CDR2 YYEEEE.

This chain uses TRBV5-6 with TRBJ2-1; no clear D gene. Per the germline V gene, CDR1 is SGHDT and CDR2 is YYEEEE. V shed 4 bases and J shed 10 bases, with 9 bases lying between them. This CDR3 contains 11 residues. DNA for the CDR3: TGTGCCAGCAGCCTTCTCTTAGAGCAGTTCTTC. Translated, it gives CASSLLLEQFF.

J is TRBJ2-1 and V is TRBV11-2; no reliable D call. The CDR3 covers 12 residues. The V gene's germline CDR1 is SGHAT and CDR2 FQNNGV. V was clipped by 4 bases and J by 9 bases, with 10 bases between them. Written as DNA, the CDR3 is TGTGCCAGCAGCTCTGACGCTCCTGAGCAGTTCTTC. This sequence encodes CASSSDAPEQFF. The full variable domain, its missing parts supplied by reference TRBV11-2 and TRBJ2-1, is EAGVAQSPRYKIIEKRQSVAFWCNPISGHATLYWYQQILGQGPKLLIQFQNNGVVDDSQLPKDRFSAERLKGVDSTLKIQPAKLEDSAVYLCASSSDAPEQFFGPGTRLTVL.

Only a few counts were recorded for this clonotype. This chain links TRBV9 with TRBJ2-7, with TRBD1 as a possible D gene (6 bases). Germline values: CDR1 SGDLS, CDR2 YYNGEE. The CDR3 runs 15 residues. V lost 0 bases, J lost 2 bases, and 12 bases lay in between. The CDR3 spells CASSVEPGAAYEQYF. Written as DNA, the CDR3 is TGTGCCAGCAGCGTAGAACCAGGGGCGGCCTACGAGCAGTACTTC.

The CDR3 protein is CASSQVFRGLNTEAFF. In nucleotides, the CDR3 is TGTGCCAGCAGCCAAGTATTTCGGGGACTGAACACTGAAGCTTTCTTT. The V gene is TRBV3-1, the J gene TRBJ1-1, with TRBD1 as a possible D gene (5 bases). CDR3 length: 16 residues. Germline-derived CDR1 and CDR2 are LGHDT and YNNKEL (reference sequence). Trimming shortened V by 1 base and J by 0 bases, and 12 bases separated the two germline ends.

The gene calls are TRBV6-5 and TRBJ2-1; 7 nucleotides align to TRBD2. CDR1 is MNHEY, CDR2 SVGAGI, per germline. J lost 10 bases, V lost 0 bases, and 6 bases had no gene match. This CDR3 is built from 14 residues. The CDR3 is CASSYSGGRREQFF. CDR3 nucleotides: TGTGCCAGCAGTTACTCCGGGGGGAGAAGGGAGCAGTTCTTC.

The chain employs TRBV7-9 and TRBJ2-7; D gene unclear. Germline V gene data show CDR1 as SEHNR and CDR2 as FQNEAQ (reference sequence). The CDR3 extends over 12 amino acids. Trimming took off 1 base at V and 5 bases at J, with 6 bases between the two ends. For the CDR3, the DNA is TGTGCCAGCAGCTTAGAAATCGACGAGCAGTACTTC. This translates into CASSLEIDEQYF.

The genes are TRBV7-6 and TRBJ2-1, with D unclear. Germline V gene data show CDR1 as SGHVS and CDR2 as FNYEAQ. Trimming shortened V by 1 base and J by 5 bases, and 9 bases separated the two germline ends. The CDR3 sequence is 14 residues long. CDR3 sequence reads: CASSLVPSDNEQFF. The CDR3 DNA is TGTGCCAGCAGCTTAGTACCCAGCGACAATGAGCAGTTCTTC.

Concerning this clonotype itself: A read error may produce the germline difference seen at one junction end. The genes are TRBV20-1 and TRBJ1-2, with D hard to call. Germline V CDR1 and CDR2: DFQATT, SNEGSKA (reference sequence). This CDR3 region has 10 residues. The CDR3 here is CSAKGYGYPF. For the CDR3, the DNA is TGCAGTGCTAAGGGTTATGGCTACCCCTTC.

The V gene is TRBV4-3, the J gene TRBJ2-7; no clear D. Germline loops: CDR1 LGHNA, CDR2 YSLEER. CDR3 length equals 15 residues. With 0 bases removed from V and 0 bases from J, the gap between germline ends came to 9 bases. DNA of the CDR3: TGCGCCAGCAGCCAAGAATTTAGGGACTCCTACGAGCAGTACTTC. As protein: CASSQEFRDSYEQYF.

V is TRBV12-3 or TRBV12-4 and J is TRBJ1-6, with D possibly matching TRBD1 (6 bases). The germline V and J ends were trimmed by 5 bases and 7 bases, with 9 bases remaining between them. This CDR3 region has 13 residues. CDR3 residues: CASSLGHNSPLHF. CDR3 DNA: TGTGCCAGCAGTCTGGGACACAATTCACCCCTCCACTTT.

This clonotype appeared a few times. The chain carries TRBV7-2 and TRBJ2-5, with D perhaps matching TRBD2 (5 bases). Trimming left V 5 bases short and J 1 base short, with 14 bases between. Germline loops: CDR1 SGHTA, CDR2 FQGNSA. This CDR3 comprises 15 residues. CDR3 region: CASSVQLGLQETQYF. CDR3 coding DNA: TGTGCCAGCAGCGTCCAACTAGGGCTCCAAGAGACCCAGTACTTC.

V usage is TRBV29-1 and J usage is TRBJ2-7, with D perhaps TRBD2 (5 bases). This CDR3 is 14 amino acids long. The V gene lost 7 bases and the J gene lost 7 bases, with 23 bases spanning the gap. Germline-derived CDR1 and CDR2 are SQVTM and ANQGSEA. The CDR3 region has the DNA TGCAGCGCCCAAATGGAGGATGGGGTGGGGGAGCAGTACTTC. Protein product: CSAQMEDGVGEQYF.

This clonotype was seen more than once but under ten times. V and J are TRBV10-3 and TRBJ2-3; 8 nucleotides line up with TRBD2. The CDR3 is 15 amino acids. Per germline, CDR1 ENHRY and CDR2 SYGVKD. V shed 10 bases and J 5 bases; nucleotides not matched to a gene: 14. The CDR3 region is CATMTNGGAIDTQYF. In DNA form, the CDR3 reads TGTGCCACCATGACCAACGGGGGGGCCATAGATACGCAGTATTTT.